Included here is one TCR beta chain sequence, with context. The repertoire was sequenced with immunoSEQ multiplex PCR; TCRdb's copy has only in-frame clones and lacks some. The sample yields a few hundred thousand clones, nearly 90% seen once. This specimen comes from a study of blood T cell repertoires in COVID-19. The study assigned cohorts using participant-reported clinical history. After removal of 6 bases from V and 10 bases from J, the junction contained 7 bases not matched to a gene. Germline CDR1 reads MDHEN; CDR2 reads SYDVKM. This CDR3 is built from 14 residues. This clonotype was obtained from a woman aged 18-29 years with acute COVID-19. The gene calls are TRBV28 and TRBJ2-3; 13 bases are a match to TRBD2. Sequenced sample: PBMCs or T cells enriched from blood (not recorded which). In nucleotides, the CDR3 is TGTGCCAGCAGCGTGCGACTAGCGGGAGGTCCGCAGTATTTT. Translation: CASSVRLAGGPQYF.